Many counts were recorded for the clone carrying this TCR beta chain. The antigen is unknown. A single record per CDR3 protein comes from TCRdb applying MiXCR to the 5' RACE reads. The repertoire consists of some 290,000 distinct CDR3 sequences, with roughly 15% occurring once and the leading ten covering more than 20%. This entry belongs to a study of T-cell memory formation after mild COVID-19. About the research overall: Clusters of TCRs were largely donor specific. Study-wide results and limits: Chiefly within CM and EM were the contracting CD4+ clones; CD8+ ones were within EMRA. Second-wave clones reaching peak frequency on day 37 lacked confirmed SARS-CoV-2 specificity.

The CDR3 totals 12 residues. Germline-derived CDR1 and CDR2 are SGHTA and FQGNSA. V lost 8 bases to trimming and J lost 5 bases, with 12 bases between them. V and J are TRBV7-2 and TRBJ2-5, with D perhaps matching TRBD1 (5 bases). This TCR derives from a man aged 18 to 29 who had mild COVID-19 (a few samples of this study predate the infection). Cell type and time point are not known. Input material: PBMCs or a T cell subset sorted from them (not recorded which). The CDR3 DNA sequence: TGTGCCAGCGGCAGGGATTGGGAGACCCAGTACTTC. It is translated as CASGRDWETQYF.